The 16 T cell receptor beta chains presented below share a single source sample, sequenced in a study of glioma-infiltrating T cells after dendritic cell vaccination. Repertoires were generated with immunoSEQ multiplex PCR, while TCRdb's copy carries only in-frame clones and drops some. The data contain 95,000 to 110,000 clones, more than 80% of them singletons. Sequenced here: blood, sampled before dendritic cell vaccination. These receptors were obtained from a human donor with glioblastoma.

This chain connects TRBV19 to TRBJ2-7, with 7 bases identical to TRBD1. The CDR3 loop spans 14 amino acids. V gave up 6 bases and J gave up 2 bases; unmatched junction bases: 7. Germline CDR1 is LNHDA and CDR2 is SQIVND (reference sequence). The CDR3 loop is CASRHTGTAYEQYF. CDR3 DNA: TGTGCCAGTAGACACACCGGGACAGCCTACGAGCAGTACTTC.

The chain is built from TRBV5-1 and TRBJ2-5; TRBD1 might be the D (5 bases). Germline V lookup: CDR1 SGHRS, CDR2 YFSETQ. This CDR3 comprises 16 residues. Between the trimmed V and J ends, which lost 0 bases and 0 bases, there was a span of 12 bases. CDR3 in DNA: TGCGCCAGCAGCTTGGCCCCAGGGCTGAACCAAGAGACCCAGTACTTC. Its translation: CASSLAPGLNQETQYF.

The CDR3 loop is CASSLAFPETQYF. For the CDR3, the DNA is TGCGCCAGCAGCTTGGCCTTCCCGGAGACCCAGTACTTC. J is TRBJ2-5 and V is TRBV5-1; D unresolved. The germline V and J ends were trimmed by 0 bases and 5 bases, with 8 bases remaining between them. Germline values: CDR1 SGHRS, CDR2 YFSETQ. The CDR3 runs 13 residues.

Here the CDR3 reads CASSRDTNTEAFF. CDR3 nucleotides: TGTGCCAGCAGTCGGGACACAAACACTGAAGCTTTCTTT. The chain joins TRBV7-3 to TRBJ1-1; perhaps TRBD1 as D (6 bases). This CDR3 has 13 residues. Trimming took 6 bases from V and 2 from J, leaving 10 bases between them. CDR1 is SGHTA and CDR2 is FQGTGA in the germline V gene. The full variable domain, rest sourced from reference TRBV7-3 and TRBJ1-1, is GAGVSQTPSNKVTEKGKYVELRCDPISGHTALYWYRQSLGQGPEFLIYFQGTGAADDSGLPNDRFFAVRPEGSVSTLKIQRTERGDSAVYLCASSRDTNTEAFFGQGTRLTVV.

The rearrangement links TRBV7-6 to TRBJ2-7; D may be TRBD2 (5 bases). The V end lost 2 bases, the J end lost 0 bases, and 8 bases lay between the germline ends. Looked up from germline, CDR1 is SGHVS and CDR2 is FNYEAQ. The CDR3 loop spans 14 amino acids. The CDR3 here is CASSLRGFSYEQYF. The CDR3 nucleotides are TGTGCCAGCAGCTTAAGAGGGTTCTCCTACGAGCAGTACTTC.

The V gene is TRBV5-1, the J gene TRBJ1-1; no clear D gene. Looked up from germline, CDR1 is SGHRS and CDR2 is YFSETQ. V lost 3 bases to trimming and J lost 6 bases, with 12 bases between them. This CDR3 contains 13 residues. CDR3 coding DNA: TGCGCCAGCAGCTCTCCACGACAATCTGAAGCTTTCTTT. Protein product: CASSSPRQSEAFF.

The rearrangement joins TRBV7-9 to TRBJ2-7, with D perhaps matching TRBD1 (5 bases). Germline V gene sequence: CDR1 SEHNR, CDR2 FQNEAQ (reference sequence). The CDR3 runs 14 residues. Trimming removed 1 base from V and 5 bases from J, with 12 bases in between. CDR3 region: CASSLVTARDEQYF. For the CDR3, the DNA is TGTGCCAGCAGCTTAGTAACGGCCAGGGACGAGCAGTACTTC.

In this sample, this clone turned up once. The chain joins TRBV7-2 to TRBJ1-5; 8 bases map to TRBD1. Losses at the gene ends were 5 bases for V and 5 bases for J; bases not matched to a gene: 5. Germline values: CDR1 SGHTA, CDR2 FQGNSA. The CDR3 contains 14 residues. The CDR3 region has the DNA TGTGCCAGCAGCCAAGGACAGGGATATCAGCCCCAGCATTTT. Encoded protein: CASSQGQGYQPQHF. Together with reference TRBV7-2 and TRBJ1-5, the CDR3 gives the full variable domain: GAGVSQSPSNKVTEKGKDVELRCDPISGHTALYWYRQSLGQGLEFLIYFQGNSAPDKSGLPSDRFSAERTGGSVSTLTIQRTQQEDSAVYLCASSQGQGYQPQHFGDGTRLSIL.

The V gene is TRBV18, the J gene TRBJ2-3; D unclear. The V gene lost 6 bases and the J gene lost 3 bases, with 10 bases spanning the gap. The CDR3 spans 13 residues. Per germline, CDR1 KGHSH and CDR2 LQKENI. The CDR3: CASSRPITDTQYF. Here the CDR3 DNA reads TGTGCCAGCTCTCGCCCTATTACAGATACGCAGTATTTT.

The chain couples TRBV18 to TRBJ2-2; 7 bases map to TRBD1. Germline trimming cut 5 bases from V and 7 bases from J; bases unmatched to any gene: 10. CDR3 length: 15 residues. In germline, CDR1 is KGHSH, CDR2 LQKENI. The CDR3 sequence: CASSSFDREIGELFF. DNA for the CDR3: TGTGCCAGCTCATCTTTCGACAGGGAAATCGGGGAGCTGTTTTTT.

V gene TRBV5-1 combines with J gene TRBJ2-2, with 9 bases aligning to TRBD2. CDR1 is SGHRS and CDR2 is YFSETQ in the germline V gene. CDR3 length: 14 amino acids. V was clipped by 7 bases and J by 3 bases; unmatched bases: 4. The CDR3 bases are TGCGCCAGCTCCCGGACTAGCGACACCGGGGAGCTGTTTTTT. It specifies CASSRTSDTGELFF.

This clone was counted between two and nine times. The V call is TRBV10-1, the J call TRBJ2-7; perhaps TRBD2 as D (7 bases). The germline V and J ends were trimmed by 6 bases and 0 bases, with 15 bases remaining between them. CDR1 WNHNN and CDR2 SYGVQD come from the germline V gene (reference sequence). The CDR3 is made up of 15 amino acids. The CDR3: CASSLGGASSYEQYF. The CDR3 DNA sequence: TGCGCCAGCAGCCTGGGGGGGGCATCCTCCTACGAGCAGTACTTC.

The chain links TRBV29-1 to TRBJ2-5; D might be TRBD2 (5 bases). The CDR3 sequence is 14 residues long. Germline V gene data show CDR1 as SQVTM and CDR2 as ANQGSEA. V lost 7 bases and J 3 bases, leaving 18 bases between the germline ends. As DNA, the CDR3 is TGCAGCGCCCTAGGGCGGGCATTGAAAGAGACCCAGTACTTC. This codes for CSALGRALKETQYF.

The gene calls are TRBV18 and TRBJ1-1; no definite D call. CDR3 size: 13 residues. Germline CDR1 KGHSH, CDR2 LQKENI. V shed 3 bases and J shed 12 bases, with 17 bases lying between them. This CDR3 reads CASSPSRASETFF. CDR3 coding DNA: TGTGCCAGCTCACCTTCGAGGGCTTCGGAAACTTTCTTT.

The chain joins TRBV2 to TRBJ2-5, with 10 positions matching TRBD1. CDR3 size: 14 residues. After removal of 6 bases from V and 4 bases from J, the junction contained 5 bases not matched to a gene. Germline values: CDR1 SNHLY, CDR2 FYNNEI. The CDR3 sequence is CASSADRGRETQYF. The DNA of the CDR3 is TGTGCCAGCAGCGCGGACAGGGGGAGAGAGACCCAGTACTTC.

The genes are TRBV6-6 and TRBJ1-2, with D possibly being TRBD1 (5 bases). The CDR3 runs 14 residues. With 7 bases removed from V and 4 bases from J, the gap between germline ends came to 16 bases. The germline V gene encodes CDR1 MNHNY and CDR2 SVGAGI (reference sequence). CDR3 residues: CASTLIRGSYGYTF. CDR3 in DNA: TGTGCCAGCACCCTCATCCGGGGGAGCTATGGCTACACCTTC.